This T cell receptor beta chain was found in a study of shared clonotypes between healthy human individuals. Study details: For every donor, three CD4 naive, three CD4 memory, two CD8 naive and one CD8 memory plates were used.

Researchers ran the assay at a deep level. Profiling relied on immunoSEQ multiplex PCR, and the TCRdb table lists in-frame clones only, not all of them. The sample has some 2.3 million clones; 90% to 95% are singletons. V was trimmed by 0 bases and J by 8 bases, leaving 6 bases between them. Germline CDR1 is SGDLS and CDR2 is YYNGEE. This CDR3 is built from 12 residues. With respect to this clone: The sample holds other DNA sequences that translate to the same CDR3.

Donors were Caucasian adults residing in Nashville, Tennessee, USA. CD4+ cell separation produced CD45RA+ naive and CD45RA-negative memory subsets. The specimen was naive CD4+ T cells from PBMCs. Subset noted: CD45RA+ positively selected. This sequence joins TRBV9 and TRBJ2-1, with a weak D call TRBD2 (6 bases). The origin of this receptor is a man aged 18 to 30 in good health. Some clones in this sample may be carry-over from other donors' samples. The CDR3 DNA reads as TGTGCCAGCAGCGTAGGGGGGGATGAGCAGTTCTTC. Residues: CASSVGGDEQFF.